This section outlines one T cell receptor (beta chain) sequence together with its context. Amplification used 60 Vbeta primers and 13 Jbeta primers. Libraries were prepared by immunoSEQ multiplex PCR; TCRdb keeps only in-frame clonotypes and omits some of them. The table records roughly 69,000 clones, around 76% of them present only once. The source of the sample is a study of cytomegalovirus exposure and HLA in healthy donors. Germline V gene data show CDR1 as PRHDT and CDR2 as FYEKMQ (reference sequence). The V and J ends lost 5 bases and 2 bases, in that order; junction bases with no gene match: 12. This CDR3 is built from 18 residues.

The chain combines TRBV13 with TRBJ2-6, with TRBD1 identical over 7 bases. The sequence derives from a man aged 18 to 29 in good health and CMV-seronegative. The sequencing input was PBMCs. DNA of the CDR3: TGTGCCAGCAGCACCGAAGGTTACAGGGGCCCTGGGGCCAACGTCCTGACTTTC. Encoded protein: CASSTEGYRGPGANVLTF.